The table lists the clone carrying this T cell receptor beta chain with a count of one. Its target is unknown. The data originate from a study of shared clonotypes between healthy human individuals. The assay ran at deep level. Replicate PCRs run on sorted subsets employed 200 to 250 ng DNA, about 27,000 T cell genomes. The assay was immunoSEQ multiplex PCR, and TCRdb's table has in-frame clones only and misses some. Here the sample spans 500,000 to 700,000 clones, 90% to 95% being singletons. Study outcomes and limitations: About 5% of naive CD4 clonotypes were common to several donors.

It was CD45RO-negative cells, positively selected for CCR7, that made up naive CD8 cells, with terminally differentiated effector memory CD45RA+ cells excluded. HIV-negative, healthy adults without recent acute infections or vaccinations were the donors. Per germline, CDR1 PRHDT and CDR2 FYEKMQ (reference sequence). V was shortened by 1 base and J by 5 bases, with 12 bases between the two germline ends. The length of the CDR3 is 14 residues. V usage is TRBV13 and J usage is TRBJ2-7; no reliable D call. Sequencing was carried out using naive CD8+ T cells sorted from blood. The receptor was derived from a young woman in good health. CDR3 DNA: TGTGCCAGCAGCTTAGACGCAGGAACCAACGAGCAGTACTTC. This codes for CASSLDAGTNEQYF.